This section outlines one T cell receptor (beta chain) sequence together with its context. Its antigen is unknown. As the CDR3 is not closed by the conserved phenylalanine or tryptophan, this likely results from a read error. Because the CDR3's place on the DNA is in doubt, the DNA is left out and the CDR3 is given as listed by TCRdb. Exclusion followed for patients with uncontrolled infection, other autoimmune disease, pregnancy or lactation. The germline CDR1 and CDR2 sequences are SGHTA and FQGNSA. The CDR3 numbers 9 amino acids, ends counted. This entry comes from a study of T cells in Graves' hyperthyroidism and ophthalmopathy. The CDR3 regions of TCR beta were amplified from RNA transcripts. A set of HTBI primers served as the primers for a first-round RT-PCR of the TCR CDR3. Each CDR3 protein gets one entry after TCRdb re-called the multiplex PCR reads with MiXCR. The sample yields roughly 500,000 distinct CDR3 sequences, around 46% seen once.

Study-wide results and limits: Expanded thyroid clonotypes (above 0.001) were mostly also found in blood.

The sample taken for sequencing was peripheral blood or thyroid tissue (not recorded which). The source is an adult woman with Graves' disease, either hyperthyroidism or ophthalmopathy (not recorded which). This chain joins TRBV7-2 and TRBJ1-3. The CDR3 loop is CASSYSAGY.